This passage covers 5 T cell receptor beta chains from one sample sequenced in a study of cytomegalovirus exposure and HLA in healthy donors (dated 2017 in TCRdb). Libraries were prepared through the immunoSEQ multiplex PCR assay. The multiplex PCR relied on a mix of 60 forward primers for TCR Vbeta segments and 13 reverse primers for TCR Jbeta segments. TCRdb holds this immuneACCESS table with in-frame rearrangements only. Some clones are missing; in checked studies, unresolved V genes explain under half, and the rest has no known cause. The sample yields about 130,000 clones; around 75% were counted once. The top ten hold more than 3% of the sample. The sample taken for sequencing was PBMCs. The receptors here all came from a woman aged 45-59 years in good health and CMV-seronegative.

The gene calls are TRBV19 and TRBJ1-2; 7 bases map to TRBD1. CDR1 and CDR2 from the germline V gene are LNHDA and SQIVND (reference sequence). The CDR3 extends over 11 amino acids. CDR3 sequence reads: CADRVRLGYTF. CDR3 DNA: TGTGCTGACAGGGTTCGCCTTGGCTACACCTTC.

The rearrangement links TRBV7-9 to TRBJ1-5, with 8 bases that match TRBD1. The CDR3 loop spans 18 amino acids. The junction had 18 bases not matched to a gene; V was cut back by 6 bases and J by 5 bases. Germline V CDR1 and CDR2: SEHNR, FQNEAQ (reference sequence). The CDR3 DNA reads as TGTGCCAGCAGTCGCGGCGGGACAGGCAAGTTGTCTGATCAGCCCCAGCATTTT. Its protein product is CASSRGGTGKLSDQPQHF.

This clone has a handful of counts. The chain joins TRBV7-2 to TRBJ1-1, with D maybe TRBD1 (6 bases). V was shortened by 1 base and J by 3 bases, with 12 bases between the two germline ends. The CDR3 covers 15 residues. CDR1 is SGHTA, CDR2 FQGNSA, per germline. The DNA for the CDR3 is TGTGCCAGCAGCTTAGAGTCAGGGGTTGACACTGAAGCTTTCTTT. It is translated as CASSLESGVDTEAFF.

The chain couples TRBV11-2 to TRBJ2-1; D is perhaps TRBD1 (6 bases). Per the germline V gene, CDR1 is SGHAT and CDR2 is FQNNGV. Trimming removed 2 bases from V and 5 bases from J, with 13 bases in between. This CDR3 has 15 amino acids. The CDR3 region is CASSLLAGVDNEQFF. CDR3 in DNA: TGTGCCAGCAGCTTATTGGCAGGGGTGGACAATGAGCAGTTCTTC. The full variable domain, with the rest looked up from reference TRBV11-2 and TRBJ2-1, is EAGVAQSPRYKIIEKRQSVAFWCNPISGHATLYWYQQILGQGPKLLIQFQNNGVVDDSQLPKDRFSAERLKGVDSTLKIQPAKLEDSAVYLCASSLLAGVDNEQFFGPGTRLTVL.

CDR3 sequence (DNA): TGCAGTGCTCCTAACCACGAGCAGTACTTC. Translated, it gives CSAPNHEQYF. The V and J genes are TRBV20-1 and TRBJ2-7; D unclear. Germline CDR1 DFQATT, CDR2 SNEGSKA (reference sequence). This CDR3 is 10 amino acids long. Trimming removed 5 bases from V and 5 bases from J, with 7 bases in between.